This is a list of T cell receptor beta chains from one sample in a study of blood T cells in healthy people across ages. TCRdb fed the 5' RACE reads into MiXCR, producing one record per CDR3 protein. The sample yields some 750,000 distinct CDR3 sequences, about 20% seen once. The sequenced material came from blood. These receptors were taken from a man in his 70s in good health. CDR3s leave out the opening cysteine and the closing phenylalanine or tryptophan. Not all rows give a size; the values are once, few, many and, for expanded clones, a class.

v_call: TRBV20-1; j_call: TRBJ2-5; clone_size: NA; cdr3_aa: SAPLSAETQY
v_call: TRBV10-3; j_call: TRBJ1-1; clone_size: NA; cdr3_aa: AISGISNTEAF
v_call: TRBV27; j_call: TRBJ2-3; clone_size: NA; cdr3_aa: ASSFVLGIGTGYTDTQY
v_call: TRBV7-9; j_call: TRBJ2-3; clone_size: NA; cdr3_aa: ASSLEGTNTDTQY
v_call: TRBV7-3; j_call: TRBJ2-1; clone_size: NA; cdr3_aa: ASSLTPSSGSNEQF
v_call: TRBV10-3; j_call: TRBJ2-1; clone_size: NA; cdr3_aa: AISRLADDSYNEQF
v_call: TRBV11-2; j_call: TRBJ1-1; clone_size: NA; cdr3_aa: ASSLITGLMNTEAF
v_call: TRBV12-3/TRBV12-4; j_call: TRBJ1-1; clone_size: few; cdr3_aa: ASSPQRTKLSEAF
v_call: TRBV12-3/TRBV12-4; j_call: TRBJ2-5; clone_size: few; cdr3_aa: ASSPRRADEETQY
v_call: TRBV20-1; j_call: TRBJ1-1; clone_size: once; cdr3_aa: SARYPGQGRTEAF
v_call: TRBV20-1; j_call: NA; clone_size: many; cdr3_aa: SARGSSYEQY